The source of this TCR beta chain is a study of cytomegalovirus exposure and HLA in healthy donors. With 60 Vbeta and 13 Jbeta primers, the PCR was carried out. The repertoire was sequenced with immunoSEQ multiplex PCR; TCRdb's copy has only in-frame clones and lacks some. The sample includes 180,000 or so clones, 80% seen only once; the top ten take 1.4%. Germline CDR1 reads SGDLS; CDR2 reads YYNGEE. The junction had 8 bases not matched to a gene; V was cut back by 0 bases and J by 1 base. The CDR3 length is 17 residues. The clonotype originates from a girl aged 5-17 years in good health and CMV-seropositive. J is TRBJ1-1 and V is TRBV9; 8 nucleotides match TRBD1. Sequencing input: PBMCs. CDR3 residues: CASSVGDRGSRNTEAFF. CDR3 nucleotides: TGTGCCAGCAGCGTAGGAGACAGGGGCAGTAGGAACACTGAAGCTTTCTTT.